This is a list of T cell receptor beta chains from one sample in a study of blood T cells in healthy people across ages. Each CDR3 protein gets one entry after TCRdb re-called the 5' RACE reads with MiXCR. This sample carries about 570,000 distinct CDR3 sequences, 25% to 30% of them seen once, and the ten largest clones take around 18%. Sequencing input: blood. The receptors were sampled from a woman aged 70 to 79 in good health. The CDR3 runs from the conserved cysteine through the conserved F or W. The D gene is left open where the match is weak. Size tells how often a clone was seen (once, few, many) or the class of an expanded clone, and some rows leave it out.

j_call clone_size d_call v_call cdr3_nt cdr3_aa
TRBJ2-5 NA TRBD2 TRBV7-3 TGTGCCAGCAGCTTAACAGCGGGAGGGCCCCAAGAGACCCAGTACTTC CASSLTAGGPQETQYF
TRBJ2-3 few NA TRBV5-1 TGCGCCAGCAGCAAAACAGGGCCCTACGTTAACACAGATACGCAGTATTTT CASSKTGPYVNTDTQYF
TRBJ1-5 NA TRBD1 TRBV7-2 TGTACCAGCAGCCGGGGACAGGGGGGCCAGCCCCAGCATTTT CTSSRGQGGQPQHF
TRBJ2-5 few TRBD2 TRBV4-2 TGTGCCAGCAGCCCACATCGTGATAGCGGGGGAGGCGTGCAGTACTTC CASSPHRDSGGGVQYF
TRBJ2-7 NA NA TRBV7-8 TGTGCCAGCAGCTTAGTCACGGAGGTTCCTACCCGCTCAGGGCAGTACTTC CASSLVTEVPTRSGQYF
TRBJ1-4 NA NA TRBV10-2 TGCGCCAGCAGTCCCTGGGTCTTTCAGGCTAGTCCTAAGTTAGAAAAACTGTTTTTT CASSPWVFQASPKLEKLFF
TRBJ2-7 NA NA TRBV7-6 TGTGCCAGCAGCTCACCATACAGCGACGAGCAGTACTTC CASSSPYSDEQYF
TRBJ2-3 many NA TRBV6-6 TGTGCCAGCAATCGGAACCACCTCACAGATACGCAGTATTTT CASNRNHLTDTQYF
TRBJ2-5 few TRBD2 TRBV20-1 TGCAGTGCTAGAGATTCGGTAGCGGGGGGAGAGACCCAGTACTTC CSARDSVAGGETQYF
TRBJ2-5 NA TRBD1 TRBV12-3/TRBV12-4 TGTGCCAGCAGTTTCCCGACAGGGGGCAGGGAGACCCAGTACTTC CASSFPTGGRETQYF
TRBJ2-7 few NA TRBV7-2 TGTGCCAGCAGCTTAACCCAGGTCGCTTCCTACGAGCAGTACTTC CASSLTQVASYEQYF
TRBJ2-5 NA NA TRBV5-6 TGTGCCAGCAGCCTCCCTTGGGACCAAGAGCCCCAGTACTTC CASSLPWDQEPQYF
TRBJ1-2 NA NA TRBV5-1 TGCGCCAGCAGCTTGGATGGGGGGGGCTATGGCTACACCTTC CASSLDGGGYGYTF
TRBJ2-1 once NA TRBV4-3 TGCGCCAGCAGCCAAGAGGGACTGGCCCCAAAGCAGTTCTTC CASSQEGLAPKQFF